This TCR beta chain was captured by sequencing in a study of blood T cell repertoires in COVID-19. The overall study: Collection of acute and convalescent COVID-19 samples took place in the United States, Italy and Spain. T cells, B-cell-depleted T cells, or PBMCs provided the cDNA or gDNA that served as material.

Per the original methods: Amplification of reference gene primers provided the estimated nucleated cell counts. Here immunoSEQ multiplex PCR was the method, and the copy in TCRdb shows in-frame clones only, minus some. V and J calls and clone size come straight from that table; D and trimming were deduced from the DNA. The data show approximately 100,000 clones, roughly two thirds seen once. Germline-derived CDR1 and CDR2 are SGHKS and YYEKEE (reference sequence). The CDR3 is 15 amino acids. Trimming pared 2 bases from V and 7 bases from J, leaving 16 bases between. The source is a human donor with acute or convalescent COVID-19. The donor label of this sample is uncertain. Sequencing was done on a sample of peripheral blood. The chain uses TRBV5-5 and TRBJ1-3; D is unresolved. CDR3 amino acids: CASSFTPLEINTIYF. The CDR3 DNA reads TGTGCCAGCAGCTTTACCCCCCTCGAGATTAACACCATATATTTT.